This T cell receptor (beta chain) was documented in a study of cytomegalovirus exposure and HLA in healthy donors. Use of 60 Vbeta and 13 Jbeta primers characterized the PCR. Assay: immunoSEQ multiplex PCR; the TCRdb copy retains only in-frame clones and omits some. The top ten hold 3% of the sample, which has around 160,000 clones, approximately 78% seen once. This clone was seen just once. Germline lookup yields CDR1 SGDLS and CDR2 YYNGEE. The V and J ends lost 6 bases and 3 bases, in that order; junction bases with no gene match: 9. The CDR3 is 14 residues long. The chain carries TRBV9 and TRBJ2-7, with 7 bases that match TRBD1. This TCR was recovered from a man in his forties in good health and CMV-seropositive. The material sequenced was PBMCs. The CDR3 nucleotides read TGTGCCAGCACCCAGGGGACAGCAGACTACGAGCAGTACTTC. Its protein is CASTQGTADYEQYF.